This is a list of T cell receptor beta chains from one sample in a study of blood T cell repertoires in COVID-19. Some clones are missing from TCRdb's copy, which holds only in-frame ones; the method was immunoSEQ multiplex PCR. The table includes about 270,000 clones, 80% to 90% detected once. The specimen was peripheral blood. The receptors stem from a woman aged 70 to 79 with COVID-19, enrolled during active disease. The CDR3 runs from the conserved cysteine through the conserved F or W. D genes are given only for firm matches. The size entry is marked missing in some rows and otherwise reads once, few, many or a size class.

V gene	D gene	J gene	clone size	CDR3 DNA	CDR3 protein
TRBV12-2	-	TRBJ1-2	-	TGTGCAAGTCGCTTCCTGCAGGGGGCTGAGGGCTACACCTTC	CASRFLQGAEGYTF
TRBV7-2	TRBD2	TRBJ2-7	-	TGTGCCAGCAGCTTAGAGCGGGGGAGCCCCTACGAGCAGTACTTC	CASSLERGSPYEQYF
TRBV28	TRBD2	TRBJ2-7	-	TGTGCCAGCAGTCCTAGCGGGGGGGCCCAGCAGTACTTC	CASSPSGGAQQYF
TRBV29-1	-	TRBJ2-5	-	TGCAGCGTTCGGGACAGCGGGCAAGAGACCCAGTACTTC	CSVRDSGQETQYF
TRBV6-5	-	TRBJ1-6	-	TGTGCCAGCAGTTACTCCCCAGGGTTAGGTTCACCCCTCCACTTT	CASSYSPGLGSPLHF
TRBV14	-	TRBJ1-2	-	TGTGCCAGCAGCCAAGACCCCCACAAAGGCTACACCTTC	CASSQDPHKGYTF
TRBV7-8	TRBD1	TRBJ1-2	-	TGTGCCAGCAGCGGGGACAGGGGTAGATTAGACTATGGCTACACCTTC	CASSGDRGRLDYGYTF
TRBV2	TRBD1	TRBJ1-1	-	TGTGCCAGCAGTGGGGGGACAGGGGGACGAAAAGCTTTCTTT	CASSGGTGGRKAFF
TRBV28	TRBD1	TRBJ2-2	-	TGTGCCAGCAGCCGTGCTGACAGGGCCGGGGAGCTGTTTTTT	CASSRADRAGELFF
TRBV19	TRBD1	TRBJ1-2	once	TGTGCCAGTGGACCGGGACAGGGGGACTATGGCTACACCTTC	CASGPGQGDYGYTF
TRBV6-5	-	TRBJ1-6	-	TGTGCCAGCAGCCCGGGTCTTGGACACTCACCCCTCCACTTT	CASSPGLGHSPLHF
TRBV5-6	-	TRBJ1-5	few	TGTGCCAGCAGCTTGATAAATCAGCCCCAGCATTTT	CASSLINQPQHF
TRBV7-7	-	TRBJ2-7	-	TGTGCCAGCAGCTTAGGGGTGGATAGCACCTACGAGCAGTACTTC	CASSLGVDSTYEQYF
TRBV7-3	TRBD1	TRBJ2-5	few	TGTGCCAGCAGCTACCAGGGGGCTGGGGAGACCCAGTACTTC	CASSYQGAGETQYF
TRBV27	-	TRBJ2-5	-	TGTGCCAGCAGCACAGGACAGTCCCTCCAAGAGACCCAGTACTTC	CASSTGQSLQETQYF